Listed below are T cell receptor beta chains from one sample, sequenced in a study of blood T cell repertoires in COVID-19. Method: immunoSEQ multiplex PCR; TCRdb's copy keeps in-frame clones and lacks some. The sample has about 60,000 clones; around 73% are singletons. Material: peripheral blood. The receptor set was obtained from a man at least 80 years old with acute or convalescent COVID-19. CDR3s include the opening cysteine and the closing phenylalanine or tryptophan. The D gene is left open where the match is weak. Only some rows state a clone size, as once, few, many or a class for expanded clones.

>TRBJ1-2|TRBD1|TRBV5-6|NA
CASSSEDRAYGYTF
TGTGCCAGCAGCAGCGAAGACAGGGCCTATGGCTACACCTTC
>TRBJ2-2|NA|TRBV30|NA
CAHQEMYPGELFF
TGTGCCCACCAAGAGATGTATCCGGGGGAGCTGTTTTTT
>TRBJ1-4|NA|TRBV13|NA
CASSPGGLPNEKLFF
TGTGCCAGCAGCCCGGGAGGACTGCCTAATGAAAAACTGTTTTTT
>TRBJ1-2|NA|TRBV5-1|NA
CASSLDSYGYTF
TGCGCCAGCAGCTTGGATAGCTATGGCTACACCTTC
>TRBJ1-2|NA|TRBV7-2|NA
CASSRDRTLGYTF
TGTGCCAGCAGCCGAGACAGGACCCTTGGCTACACCTTC
>TRBJ1-1|NA|TRBV11-3|few
CASSGRMNTEAFF
TGTGCCAGCAGCGGCAGAATGAACACTGAAGCTTTCTTT
>TRBJ1-1|TRBD1|TRBV6-5|NA
CASSQGAANTEAFF
TGTGCCAGTTCACAGGGGGCAGCGAACACTGAAGCTTTCTTT
>TRBJ2-2|TRBD1|TRBV7-7|few
CASSPGTVGTGELFF
TGTGCTAGCAGTCCCGGGACAGTTGGCACCGGGGAGCTGTTTTTT
>TRBJ2-3|NA|TRBV3-1/TRBV3-2|NA
CASSRASGTTLRTDTQYF
TGTGCCAGCAGCCGCGCCTCGGGAACCACTCTTCGCACAGATACGCAGTATTTT
>TRBJ1-4|TRBD1|TRBV19|NA
CASSSTGGSNEKLFF
TGTGCCAGTAGTAGCACAGGGGGTTCTAATGAAAAACTGTTTTTT
>TRBJ1-5|TRBD1|TRBV2|NA
CASSIGGQSNQPQHF
TGTGCCAGCAGCATAGGGGGACAGAGCAATCAGCCCCAGCATTTT
>TRBJ2-2|TRBD1|TRBV14|NA
CASSQVRVRAGGRLTNTGELFF
TGTGCCAGCAGCCAAGTAAGGGTTAGGGCAGGGGGACGCCTTACGAACACCGGGGAGCTGTTTTTT
>TRBJ1-1|NA|TRBV10-3|NA
CAISGAGASNTEAFF
TGTGCCATCAGTGGGGCAGGGGCGTCGAACACTGAAGCTTTCTTT
>TRBJ1-1|NA|TRBV6-1|NA
CASSDQPGQTEAFF
TGTGCCAGCAGTGATCAACCAGGACAGACTGAAGCTTTCTTT
>TRBJ2-6|NA|TRBV7-6|NA
CASSPEYLAVGANVLTF
TGTGCCAGCAGCCCCGAATATCTAGCCGTTGGGGCCAACGTCCTGACTTTC
>TRBJ2-1|TRBD2|TRBV28|few
CASSTGLVNEQFF
TGTGCCAGCAGCACAGGACTAGTCAATGAGCAGTTCTTC
>TRBJ2-3|TRBD2|TRBV18|NA
CASSPFTSGSTDTQYF
TGTGCCAGCTCACCGTTTACTAGCGGGAGCACAGATACGCAGTATTTT
>TRBJ2-1|NA|TRBV7-6|NA
CASSPAMNSYNEQFF
TGTGCCAGCAGCCCCGCTATGAACTCCTACAATGAGCAGTTCTTC
>TRBJ1-6|NA|TRBV5-4|NA
CASSSLAGSSYNSPLHF
TGTGCCAGCAGCTCCTTAGCGGGTAGCTCCTATAATTCACCCCTCCACTTT
>TRBJ2-7|NA|TRBV28|NA
CASSQGIGAYEQYF
TGTGCCAGCAGTCAGGGTATAGGGGCCTACGAGCAGTACTTC
>TRBJ1-5|NA|TRBV19|once
CASSKQGSNQPQHF
TGTGCCAGTAGCAAGCAGGGGAGCAATCAGCCCCAGCATTTT
>TRBJ2-4|TRBD2|TRBV18|NA
CASSPPSGGGKNIQYF
TGTGCCAGCTCACCACCTAGCGGGGGCGGCAAAAACATTCAGTACTTC
>TRBJ2-2|NA|TRBV24-1|NA
CATRREGTGELFF
TGTGCCACCCGACGCGAGGGCACCGGGGAGCTGTTTTTT
>TRBJ2-2|NA|TRBV30|NA
CAWSSRQVNTGELFF
TGTGCCTGGAGTTCGAGACAGGTGAACACCGGGGAGCTGTTTTTT
>TRBJ2-5|NA|TRBV2|NA
CASKSLSMETQYF
TGTGCCAGCAAATCACTCTCGATGGAGACCCAGTACTTC
>TRBJ1-1|NA|TRBV4-1|NA
CASSQPQDPNTEAFF
TGCGCCAGCAGCCAACCCCAGGATCCGAACACTGAAGCTTTCTTT
>TRBJ2-5|TRBD2|TRBV19|NA
CATRGAGGPSETQYF
TGTGCCACCCGCGGAGCGGGAGGGCCGTCCGAGACCCAGTACTTC
>TRBJ2-3|TRBD2|TRBV5-1|NA
CASSRGEGPGTDTQYF
TGCGCCAGCAGTCGAGGGGAGGGCCCGGGCACAGATACGCAGTATTTT
>TRBJ2-1|TRBD2|TRBV6-2/TRBV6-3|once
CASSYPTAGTSLRSYNEQFF
TGTGCCAGCAGTTACCCTACTGCCGGGACTAGCTTACGATCCTACAATGAGCAGTTCTTC
>TRBJ1-2|NA|TRBV4-1|NA
CASRLGDSYGYTF
TGCGCCAGCAGGTTAGGGGATAGCTATGGCTACACCTTC
>TRBJ2-7|NA|TRBV7-2|NA
CASSLAPRGPYEQYF
TGTGCCAGCAGCTTAGCTCCCAGAGGCCCCTACGAGCAGTACTTC
>TRBJ1-3|TRBD1|TRBV7-8|NA
CASSARGTELGNTIYF
TGTGCCAGCAGCGCCCGAGGGACAGAGCTTGGAAACACCATATATTTT
>TRBJ1-2|TRBD1|TRBV6-5|NA
CASSFGQGLNYGYTF
TGTGCCAGCAGCTTCGGACAGGGACTTAACTATGGCTACACCTTC
>TRBJ1-3|NA|TRBV6-2/TRBV6-3|medium-sized
CASSSGTWQNTIYF
TGTGCCAGCAGTTCCGGGACATGGCAGAACACCATATATTTT
>TRBJ2-7|TRBD1|TRBV30|NA
CAWSGYRGYSYEQYF
TGTGCCTGGAGTGGATACAGGGGATACTCCTACGAGCAGTACTTC
>TRBJ2-2|TRBD2|TRBV15|NA
CATSRELSGSRTGELFF
TGTGCCACCAGCAGAGAATTGAGCGGGAGCCGTACCGGGGAGCTGTTTTTT
>TRBJ1-2|NA|TRBV2|NA
CASRLGVDGYTF
TGTGCCAGCAGATTAGGGGTAGATGGCTACACCTTC
>TRBJ2-5|NA|TRBV29-1|NA
CSVSGPEETQYF
TGCAGCGTCTCAGGGCCCGAAGAGACCCAGTACTTC
>TRBJ2-7|NA|TRBV2|NA
CASSSRGEQYF
TGTGCCAGCAGCTCACGCGGCGAGCAGTACTTC
>TRBJ2-5|NA|TRBV3-1/TRBV3-2|once
CASSPPGQETQYF
TGTGCCAGCAGCCCGCCGGGGCAAGAGACCCAGTACTTC
>TRBJ2-7|TRBD2|TRBV7-9|NA
CASSLEGTKKQYF
TGTGCCAGCAGCTTAGAAGGGACTAAAAAGCAGTACTTC
>TRBJ1-2|NA|TRBV5-8|NA
CASSLSTDYYGYTF
TGTGCCAGCAGCTTGAGTACAGATTATTATGGCTACACCTTC
>TRBJ1-3|NA|TRBV7-8|NA
CASSPGGRDSGNTIYF
TGTGCCAGCAGCCCTGGCGGACGGGACTCTGGAAACACCATATATTTT
>TRBJ2-3|NA|TRBV7-6|NA
CASSWGELASTDTQYF
TGTGCCAGCAGTTGGGGGGAGTTAGCTAGCACAGATACGCAGTATTTT
>TRBJ1-2|TRBD1|TRBV5-8|NA
CASSPLGTGTTYGYTF
TGTGCCAGCAGCCCTTTAGGGACAGGGACGACCTATGGCTACACCTTC
>TRBJ2-1|TRBD2|TRBV19|many
CASQPTSGGDNEQFF
TGTGCCAGTCAACCGACAAGCGGGGGGGACAATGAGCAGTTCTTC
>TRBJ1-4|NA|TRBV5-1|once
CASSLESRGEKLFF
TGCGCCAGCAGCTTGGAATCACGGGGTGAAAAACTGTTTTTT
>TRBJ1-4|NA|TRBV19|once
CASRSGNEKLFF
TGTGCCAGTAGGTCGGGGAATGAAAAACTGTTTTTT